This is a list of T cell receptor beta chains from one sample in a study of blood T cell repertoires in COVID-19. The method was immunoSEQ multiplex PCR; TCRdb's version includes in-frame clones alone and lacks a portion of them. The repertoire holds about 260,000 clones, around 90% seen once, with 2% to 2.5% in the top ten. The sample was peripheral blood. Every receptor here comes from a woman between 45 and 65 years old who had recovered from COVID-19. Both conserved end residues are part of each CDR3. The order of the fields is D gene, J gene, V gene, clone size, CDR3 DNA, CDR3 protein. A D gene is named only where the DNA matches it firmly. Only part of the rows carry a size: once, few, many, or a class if the clone is expanded.

>TRBD1|TRBJ1-1|TRBV11-1|-
TGTGCCAGCAGAGCAGACAGGGGACCCCCCTGGGAAGCTTTCTTT
CASRADRGPPWEAFF
>-|TRBJ1-5|TRBV6-2/TRBV6-3|-
TGTGCCAGCAGCAAACCGGGGTGGAGCAATCAGCCCCAGCATTTT
CASSKPGWSNQPQHF
>TRBD1|TRBJ1-2|TRBV29-1|-
TGCAGCGTTGTTTTCCATCCGGGACAGGGTAACTATGGCTACACCTTC
CSVVFHPGQGNYGYTF
>-|TRBJ1-1|TRBV20-1|-
TGCAGTGCTCCCCAGACACCAGAAGCTTTCTTT
CSAPQTPEAFF
>-|TRBJ1-5|TRBV5-5|few
TGTGCCAGCAGCTCCTTCTACGGCAATCAGCCCCAGCATTTT
CASSSFYGNQPQHF
>-|TRBJ2-7|TRBV7-9|-
TGTGCCAGCAGCTTAGATCCCTCCTCCTACGAGCAGTACTTC
CASSLDPSSYEQYF
>-|TRBJ2-1|TRBV27|-
TGTGCCAGCAGTCAACTGAGCTTAGAAGTAGAGCAGTTCTTC
CASSQLSLEVEQFF
>TRBD2|TRBJ2-4|TRBV28|-
TGTGCCAGCAGTTCCCCGATTAGCGGGAGGGGAAACATTCAGTACTTC
CASSSPISGRGNIQYF
>TRBD1|TRBJ1-2|TRBV4-2|-
TGTGCCAGCAGCCGCCCCGGGACAGGGCTCAACTATGGCTACACCTTC
CASSRPGTGLNYGYTF
>TRBD2|TRBJ2-7|TRBV27|-
TGTGCCAGCAGTGCGGACGGCGGGAGGGCGCAAGAGCAGTACTTC
CASSADGGRAQEQYF
>-|TRBJ2-7|TRBV5-4|-
TGTGACAGCAGCTCGGGTCAAGGCGAGCAGTACTTC
CDSSSGQGEQYF
>TRBD1|TRBJ1-1|TRBV4-2|-
TGTGCCAGCAGCCAAGTTGGGACAGGCACTGAAGCTTTCTTT
CASSQVGTGTEAFF
>-|TRBJ1-4|TRBV5-1|once
TGCGCCAGCAGCCGGACAGCCAGTAATGAAAAACTGTTTTTT
CASSRTASNEKLFF
>-|TRBJ1-6|TRBV28|-
TGTGCCAGTTCCCGGGGGTCCTATAATTCACCCCTCCACTTT
CASSRGSYNSPLHF
>-|TRBJ1-1|TRBV5-4|-
TGTGCCAGCAGCCCTAGGGGGGGCGTGAACACTGAAGCTTTCTTT
CASSPRGGVNTEAFF
>TRBD2|TRBJ2-3|TRBV7-2|-
TGTGCCAGCAGCTTGCTACCGACTAGCGGGGGATCAACAGATACGCAGTATTTT
CASSLLPTSGGSTDTQYF
>TRBD1|TRBJ1-4|TRBV5-4|-
TGTGCCAGCAGCCTAGCACAGGGGGCGGCTAATGAAAAACTGTTTTTT
CASSLAQGAANEKLFF
>-|TRBJ2-3|TRBV2|-
TGTGCCAGCAGTTTCGGAGGCCGGAGCACAGATACGCAGTATTTT
CASSFGGRSTDTQYF
>-|TRBJ1-3|TRBV3-1/TRBV3-2|-
TGTGCCAGCAGTCGCGGGGGGGCAGTCAAAGGAAACACCATATATTTT
CASSRGGAVKGNTIYF
>-|TRBJ1-1|TRBV5-1|-
TGCGCCAGCAGCCTACAGCTGATGAACACTGAAGCTTTCTTT
CASSLQLMNTEAFF
>-|TRBJ2-1|TRBV3-1/TRBV3-2|-
TGTGCCAGCAGTCCCCAGCGGAGCAGGGGTAATGAGCAGTTCTTC
CASSPQRSRGNEQFF
>TRBD2|TRBJ2-4|TRBV7-2|once
TGTGCCAGCAGCGCATCTGCGGGAGGTTTTAACATTCAGTACTTC
CASSASAGGFNIQYF
>TRBD2|TRBJ2-5|TRBV4-1|-
TGCGCCAGCAGCCATGCTGAGCGGGAGGTCGGCGAGACCCAGTACTTC
CASSHAEREVGETQYF
>-|TRBJ1-1|TRBV10-3|-
TGTGCCATCAGGGGGTTCGGGGGCACTGAAGCTTTCTTT
CAIRGFGGTEAFF
>TRBD2|TRBJ2-3|TRBV27|-
TGTGCCAGCAGTTTTTTCCCCCCTCGGACTAGCGGGAGTCTTAGTGGCACAGATACGCAGTATTTT
CASSFFPPRTSGSLSGTDTQYF
>-|TRBJ2-5|TRBV3-1/TRBV3-2|once
TGTGCCAGCAGCCAAGTGTCCGGGGAAGAGACCCAGTACTTC
CASSQVSGEETQYF
>TRBD1|TRBJ2-1|TRBV4-2|-
TGTGCCAGCAGCTTACGGCCGGGGACAGTTTACAATGAGCAGTTCTTC
CASSLRPGTVYNEQFF
>-|TRBJ1-5|TRBV12-2|-
TGTGCAAGTCGCTTAGCGGGCGGGGCTACACTGGTCTATAGCAATCAGCCCCAGCATTTT
CASRLAGGATLVYSNQPQHF
>TRBD2|TRBJ2-3|TRBV2|-
TGTGCCGGCGGGAGAGAAATCACAGATACGCAGTATTTT
CAGGREITDTQYF
>TRBD1|TRBJ1-2|TRBV28|-
TGTGCCAGCAGTCTTGGGACAGGGCGGGATAACTATGGCTACACCTTC
CASSLGTGRDNYGYTF
>-|TRBJ2-7|TRBV28|-
TGTGCCAGCAGTTTGGGTGGGAGTAGCGAGCAGTACTTC
CASSLGGSSEQYF
>TRBD1|TRBJ1-1|TRBV7-8|-
TGTGCCAGCAGCGCCCCACAGGGGGCTTCGGCTGAAGCTTTCTTT
CASSAPQGASAEAFF
>TRBD1|TRBJ2-7|TRBV5-1|many
TGCGCCAGCAGACCTGGGGACAGCTCCTACGAGCAGTACTTC
CASRPGDSSYEQYF
>-|TRBJ1-2|TRBV11-2|-
TGTGCCAGCAGCTTTGAGGGAGTTGGCTACACCTTC
CASSFEGVGYTF
>TRBD1|TRBJ2-3|TRBV5-4|-
TGTGCCAGCAGGCGGGGGACAGGGCGGGATACGCAGTATTTT
CASRRGTGRDTQYF
>TRBD1|TRBJ2-2|TRBV6-5|-
TGTGCCAGCAGCCGAACAGGGGGCTCCACCGGGGAGCTGTTTTTT
CASSRTGGSTGELFF
>TRBD1|TRBJ2-2|TRBV19|-
TGTGCCAGTAGTATAGACCTCCCGGACAGGGGGCGCCCCGGGGAGCTGTTTTTT
CASSIDLPDRGRPGELFF
>TRBD2|TRBJ2-1|TRBV14|once
TGTGCCAGCAGCCCCTCCTGGGAGGGACTAGCGGTCATTCGGGAGCAGTTCTTC
CASSPSWEGLAVIREQFF
>TRBD1|TRBJ1-2|TRBV29-1|-
TGCAGCGTTGGTGAGGGGACAGGGGACTATGGCTACACCTTC
CSVGEGTGDYGYTF
>-|TRBJ1-1|TRBV7-3|-
TGTGCCAGCAGCTCGGGGGGTGAGGCTTTCTTT
CASSSGGEAFF
>TRBD2|TRBJ2-1|TRBV19|-
TGTGCCAGTAGTCTGCTAGCGGGAGGGCTCTACAATGAGCAGTTCTTC
CASSLLAGGLYNEQFF
>TRBD2|TRBJ2-3|TRBV4-1|-
TGCGCCAGCAGCCAAGATGGGGGACTAGCTTTCACTAGCACAGATACGCAGTATTTT
CASSQDGGLAFTSTDTQYF
>TRBD1|TRBJ1-2|TRBV15|-
TGTGCCACCAGCAGGACAGGGGACTATGGCTACACCTTC
CATSRTGDYGYTF
>-|TRBJ1-3|TRBV7-9|-
TGTGCCAGCAGCGGACCGACAGATCTCTCTGGAAACACCATATATTTT
CASSGPTDLSGNTIYF
>-|TRBJ1-5|TRBV19|-
TGTGCCAGCAGTCCGACTGAGGCCTATAGCAATCAGCCCCAGCATTTT
CASSPTEAYSNQPQHF
>TRBD2|TRBJ2-1|TRBV6-4|-
TGTGCCAGCAGTGAACGTAACTCCGGGACTAGGAGGGAGCAGTTCTTC
CASSERNSGTRREQFF
>TRBD2|TRBJ2-1|TRBV9|-
TGTGCCAGCAGCGTAGCGGTAGCGGGGGCCACCAGCTCCTACAATGAGCAGTTCTTC
CASSVAVAGATSSYNEQFF
>-|TRBJ1-5|TRBV7-8|-
TGTGCCAGCAGCTCTTTTGGGACACGCAATCAGCCCCAGCATTTT
CASSSFGTRNQPQHF
>TRBD1|TRBJ2-1|TRBV4-1|-
TGCGCCAGCAGCCAAGATTGGTGGGACAGGTCCTACAATGAGCAGTTCTTC
CASSQDWWDRSYNEQFF
>-|TRBJ1-1|TRBV6-1|-
TGTGCCAGCAGTGAAGGTCTTGTAGCCCGAAACACTGAAGCTTTCTTT
CASSEGLVARNTEAFF